These T cell receptor beta chains were read from a single sample in a study of circulating and synovial CD4+ cells in juvenile arthritis. This table comes from immunoSEQ multiplex PCR, and its TCRdb copy is limited to in-frame clones, with some not included. The top ten hold under 0.2% of the sample, which has fewer than 35,000 clones, nearly 95% seen once. The sequencing input was CD4+ T cells from blood. Every receptor here comes from a human donor with juvenile idiopathic arthritis. Each CDR3 is given with its conserved first and last residue. D genes are given only for firm matches. For some rows the clone size is stated as once, few or many, or as a class when expanded; others skip it.

clone_size	d_call	v_call	j_call	cdr3_nt	cdr3_aa
-	TRBD2	TRBV15	TRBJ2-7	TGTGCCACCAGCAAACCACTACGGACTAGCGGGAGGACACGCTTCTACGAGCAGTACTTC	CATSKPLRTSGRTRFYEQYF
-	-	TRBV5-4	TRBJ1-1	TGTGCCAGCAGCTTGGGACAGCAGAACACTGAAGCTTTCTTT	CASSLGQQNTEAFF
-	TRBD2	TRBV7-2	TRBJ2-1	TGTGCCAGCAGCTCCCTACCGGGAGGAGAGCAGTTCTTC	CASSSLPGGEQFF
-	-	TRBV14	TRBJ1-6	TGTGCCAGCAGCTTCCGACAGTACAATTCCCCCCTCCACTTT	CASSFRQYNSPLHF
-	-	TRBV19	TRBJ1-5	TGTGCCAGTAGTTATACCCCCTATAGCAATCAGCCCCAGCATTTT	CASSYTPYSNQPQHF
once	TRBD1	TRBV28	TRBJ2-1	TGTGCCACCCGACAGGGTACTCAACTCAATGAGCAGTTCTTC	CATRQGTQLNEQFF
-	TRBD2	TRBV28	TRBJ2-5	TGTGCCAGCAGCCCACATAGCGGGAGGGAAAATCAAGAGACCCAGTACTTC	CASSPHSGRENQETQYF
-	-	TRBV25-1	TRBJ1-4	TGTGCCAGCAGTGAGGGGGCAAAACTGTTTTTT	CASSEGAKLFF
-	TRBD2	TRBV7-9	TRBJ2-7	TGTGCCAGCAGCCGACTAGCGGGGGCCTACGAGCAGTACTTC	CASSRLAGAYEQYF
-	TRBD1	TRBV5-4	TRBJ1-2	TGTGCCAGCAGCCACAATAAAACAGGGGAGAACTATGGCTACACCTTC	CASSHNKTGENYGYTF
-	-	TRBV21-1	TRBJ2-1	TGTGCCAGCAGCAAAGTAGTTTTGGAACAGGGTGGTTCCTACAATGAGCAGTTCTTC	CASSKVVLEQGGSYNEQFF
few	-	TRBV19	TRBJ2-2	TGTGCCAGTAGCTTTAGTGGGAACACCGGGGAGCTGTTTTTT	CASSFSGNTGELFF
-	TRBD2	TRBV19	TRBJ2-3	TGTGCCACCGCTAGCGGGGAAGGAGGTACGCAGTATTTT	CATASGEGGTQYF
-	-	TRBV7-2	TRBJ2-7	TGTGCCAGCAGCATCCAAGGGGGTACCTCCTACGAGCAGTCCTTC	CASSIQGGTSYEQSF
-	TRBD1	TRBV28	TRBJ2-2	TGTGCCAGCAGGATCGGGACAGGGGGCGGAAGCACCGGGGAGCTGTTTTTT	CASRIGTGGGSTGELFF
few	TRBD2	TRBV28	TRBJ2-7	TGTGCCAGCAGTTCTCCAGCGGGGGGGCCAACCTACGAGCAGTACTTC	CASSSPAGGPTYEQYF
-	-	TRBV25-1	TRBJ2-6	TGTGCCAGCAGTGGGGGAGCTGGGGCCAACGTCCTGACTTTC	CASSGGAGANVLTF
-	-	TRBV28	TRBJ2-3	TGTGCCAGCACCCCGTGGACTGGTAGCGGAGATACGCAGTATTTT	CASTPWTGSGDTQYF
-	TRBD2	TRBV14	TRBJ2-1	TGTGCCAGCAGCCAAGCGGGAGGGTACAATGAGCAGTTCTTC	CASSQAGGYNEQFF
-	-	TRBV21-1	TRBJ2-3	TGTGCCAGCACACACCCAACAGGGACAGATACGCAGTATTTT	CASTHPTGTDTQYF
-	-	TRBV15	TRBJ2-2	TGTGCCACCGTAAAGGGGGACGGGGAGCTGTTTTTT	CATVKGDGELFF
-	TRBD1	TRBV28	TRBJ1-2	TGTGCCACCCTGCCCCGGGACAGGGACGGCTACACCTTC	CATLPRDRDGYTF